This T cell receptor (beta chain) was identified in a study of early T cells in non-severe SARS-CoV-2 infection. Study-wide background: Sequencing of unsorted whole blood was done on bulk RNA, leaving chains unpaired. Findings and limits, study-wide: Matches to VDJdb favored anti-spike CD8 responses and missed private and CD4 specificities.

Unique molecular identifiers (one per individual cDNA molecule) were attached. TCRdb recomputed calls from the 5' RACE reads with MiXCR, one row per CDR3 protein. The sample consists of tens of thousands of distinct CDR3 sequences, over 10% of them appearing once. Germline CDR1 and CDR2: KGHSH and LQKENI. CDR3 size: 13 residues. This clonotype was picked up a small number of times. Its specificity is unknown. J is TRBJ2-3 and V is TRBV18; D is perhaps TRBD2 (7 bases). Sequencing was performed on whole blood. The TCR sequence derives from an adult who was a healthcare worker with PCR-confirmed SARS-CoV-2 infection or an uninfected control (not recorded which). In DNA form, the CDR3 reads TGTGCTACCGGCACCGGGGGGCCAGATACGCAGTATTTT. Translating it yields CATGTGGPDTQYF.